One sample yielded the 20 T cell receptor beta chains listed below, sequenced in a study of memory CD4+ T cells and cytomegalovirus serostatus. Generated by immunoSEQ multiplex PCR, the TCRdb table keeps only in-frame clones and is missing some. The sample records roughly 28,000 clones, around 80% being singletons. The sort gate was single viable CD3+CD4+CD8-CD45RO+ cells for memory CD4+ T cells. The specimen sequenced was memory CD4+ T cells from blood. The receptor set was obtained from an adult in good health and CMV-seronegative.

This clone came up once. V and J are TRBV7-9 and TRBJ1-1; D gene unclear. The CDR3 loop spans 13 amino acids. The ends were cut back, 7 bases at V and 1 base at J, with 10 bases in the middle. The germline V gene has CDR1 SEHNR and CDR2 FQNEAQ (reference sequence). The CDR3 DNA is TGTGCCAGCACGGCCATCCAGAACACTGAAGCTTTCTTT. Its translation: CASTAIQNTEAFF. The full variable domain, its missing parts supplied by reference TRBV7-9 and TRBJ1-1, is DTGVSQNPRHKITKRGQNVTFRCDPISEHNRLYWYRQTLGQGPEFLTYFQNEAQLEKSRLLSDRFSAERPKGSFSTLEIQRTEQGDSAMYLCASTAIQNTEAFFGQGTRLTVV.

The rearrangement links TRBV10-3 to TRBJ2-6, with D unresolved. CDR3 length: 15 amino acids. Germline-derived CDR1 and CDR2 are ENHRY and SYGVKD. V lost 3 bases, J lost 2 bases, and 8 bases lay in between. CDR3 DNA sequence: TGTGCCATCAGTGACGGGTTAGCTGGGGCCAACGTCCTGACTTTC. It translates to CAISDGLAGANVLTF.

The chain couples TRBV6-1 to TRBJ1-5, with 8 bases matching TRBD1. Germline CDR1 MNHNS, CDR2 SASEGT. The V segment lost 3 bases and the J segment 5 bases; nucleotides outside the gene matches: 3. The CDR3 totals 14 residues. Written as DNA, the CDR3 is TGTGCCAGCAGTGACCAGGGGGCTTATCAGCCCCAGCATTTT. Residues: CASSDQGAYQPQHF.

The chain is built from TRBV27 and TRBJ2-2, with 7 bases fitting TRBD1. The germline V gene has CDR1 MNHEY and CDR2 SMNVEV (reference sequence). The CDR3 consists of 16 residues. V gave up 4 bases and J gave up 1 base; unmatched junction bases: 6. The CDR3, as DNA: TGTGCCAGCAGTTACCCGGACAGGCTGAACACCGGGGAGCTGTTTTTT. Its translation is CASSYPDRLNTGELFF.

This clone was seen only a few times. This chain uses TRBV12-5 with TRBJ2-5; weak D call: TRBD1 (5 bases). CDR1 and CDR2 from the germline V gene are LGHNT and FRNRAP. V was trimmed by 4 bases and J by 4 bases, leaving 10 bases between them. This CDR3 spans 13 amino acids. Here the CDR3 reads CASGSHQGETQYF. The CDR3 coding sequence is TGTGCTAGTGGTTCACACCAGGGAGAGACCCAGTACTTC.

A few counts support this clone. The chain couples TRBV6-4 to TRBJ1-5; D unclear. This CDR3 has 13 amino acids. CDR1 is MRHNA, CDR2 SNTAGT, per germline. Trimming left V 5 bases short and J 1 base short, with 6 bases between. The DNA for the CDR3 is TGTGCCAGCAGTTTCGACAGCAATCAGCCCCAGCATTTT. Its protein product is CASSFDSNQPQHF.

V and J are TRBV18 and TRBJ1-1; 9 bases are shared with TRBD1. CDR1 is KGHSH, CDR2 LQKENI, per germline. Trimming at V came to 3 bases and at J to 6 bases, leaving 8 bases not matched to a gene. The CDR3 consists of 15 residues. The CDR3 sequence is CASSPTDRGTSEAFF. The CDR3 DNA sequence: TGTGCCAGCTCACCCACGGACAGGGGAACCTCTGAAGCTTTCTTT.

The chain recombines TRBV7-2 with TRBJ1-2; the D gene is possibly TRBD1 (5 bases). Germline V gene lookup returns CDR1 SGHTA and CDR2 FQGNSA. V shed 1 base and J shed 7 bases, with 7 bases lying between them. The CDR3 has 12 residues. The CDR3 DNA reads TGTGCCAGCAGCTTAGGGGGCGGTGGCTACACCTTC. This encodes CASSLGGGGYTF.

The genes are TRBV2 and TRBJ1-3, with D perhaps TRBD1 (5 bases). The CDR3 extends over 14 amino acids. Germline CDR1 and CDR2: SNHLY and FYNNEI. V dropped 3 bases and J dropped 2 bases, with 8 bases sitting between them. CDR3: CASSDRVPGNTIYF. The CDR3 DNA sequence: TGTGCCAGCAGTGACAGGGTTCCTGGAAACACCATATATTTT.

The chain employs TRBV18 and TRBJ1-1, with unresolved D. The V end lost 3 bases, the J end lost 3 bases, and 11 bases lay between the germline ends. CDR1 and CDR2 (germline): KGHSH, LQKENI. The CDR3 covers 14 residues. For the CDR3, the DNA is TGTGCCAGCTCACCTCAAAGACGGGACACTGAAGCTTTCTTT. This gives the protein CASSPQRRDTEAFF.

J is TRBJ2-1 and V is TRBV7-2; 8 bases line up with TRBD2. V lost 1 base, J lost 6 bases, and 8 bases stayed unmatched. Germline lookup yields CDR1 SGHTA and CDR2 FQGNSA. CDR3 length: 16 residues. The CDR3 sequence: CASSLGTSRVLNEQFF. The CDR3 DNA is TGTGCCAGCAGCTTAGGGACTAGCAGGGTCCTCAATGAGCAGTTCTTC.

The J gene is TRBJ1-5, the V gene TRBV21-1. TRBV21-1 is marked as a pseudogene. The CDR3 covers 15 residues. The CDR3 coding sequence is TGTGCCAGCAGCAAAACGGGCTATAGCAATCAGCCCCAGCATTTT. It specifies CASSKTGYSNQPQHF.

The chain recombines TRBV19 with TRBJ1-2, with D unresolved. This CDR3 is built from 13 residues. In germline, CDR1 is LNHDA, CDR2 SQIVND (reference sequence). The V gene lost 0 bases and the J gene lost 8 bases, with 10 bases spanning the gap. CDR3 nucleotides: TGTGCCAGTAGTATAGATAAGATCGGGGGCTACACCTTC. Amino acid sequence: CASSIDKIGGYTF.

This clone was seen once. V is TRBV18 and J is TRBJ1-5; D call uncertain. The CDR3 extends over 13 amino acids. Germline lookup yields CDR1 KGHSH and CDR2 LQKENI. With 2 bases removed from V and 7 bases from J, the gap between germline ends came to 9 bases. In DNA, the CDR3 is TGTGCCAGCTCACCATGGAGGGAACAGCCCCAGCATTTT. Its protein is CASSPWREQPQHF.

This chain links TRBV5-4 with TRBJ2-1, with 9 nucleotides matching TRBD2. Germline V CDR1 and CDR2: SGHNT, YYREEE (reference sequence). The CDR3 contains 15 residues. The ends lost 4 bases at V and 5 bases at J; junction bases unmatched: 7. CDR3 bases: TGTGCCAGCAGCCCCAGCGGGGGGATAAACAATGAGCAGTTCTTC. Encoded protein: CASSPSGGINNEQFF. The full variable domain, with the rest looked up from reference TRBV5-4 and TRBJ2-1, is ETGVTQSPTHLIKTRGQQVTLRCSSQSGHNTVSWYQQALGQGPQFIFQYYREEENGRGNFPPRFSGLQFPNYSSELNVNALELDDSALYLCASSPSGGINNEQFFGPGTRLTVL.

The CDR3 spells CSVRSEATNTGELFF. The CDR3 DNA is TGCAGCGTAAGATCAGAGGCCACGAACACCGGGGAGCTGTTTTTT. V usage is TRBV29-1 and J usage is TRBJ2-2; no definite D call. The CDR3 loop spans 15 amino acids. Germline CDR1 is SQVTM and CDR2 is ANQGSEA. The V end lost 6 bases, the J end lost 0 bases, and 14 bases lay between the germline ends.

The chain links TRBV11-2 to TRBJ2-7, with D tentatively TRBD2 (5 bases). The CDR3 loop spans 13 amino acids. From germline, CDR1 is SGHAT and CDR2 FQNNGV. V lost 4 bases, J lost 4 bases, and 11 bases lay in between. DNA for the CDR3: TGTGCCAGCAGCTCAATGGGAGTTTACGAGCAGTACTTC. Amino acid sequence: CASSSMGVYEQYF.

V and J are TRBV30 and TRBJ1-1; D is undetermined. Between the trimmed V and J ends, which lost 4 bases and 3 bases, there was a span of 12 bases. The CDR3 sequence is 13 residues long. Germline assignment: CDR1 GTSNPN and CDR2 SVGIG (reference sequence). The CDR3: CAWNRAEDTEAFF. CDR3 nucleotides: TGTGCCTGGAACCGGGCTGAGGACACTGAAGCTTTCTTT.

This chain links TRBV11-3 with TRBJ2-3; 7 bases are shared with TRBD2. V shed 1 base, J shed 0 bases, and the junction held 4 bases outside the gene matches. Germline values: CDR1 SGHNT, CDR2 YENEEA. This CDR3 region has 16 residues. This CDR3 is CASSLGRAGSTDTQYF. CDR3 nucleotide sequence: TGTGCCAGCAGCTTAGGTAGAGCGGGGAGCACAGATACGCAGTATTTT.

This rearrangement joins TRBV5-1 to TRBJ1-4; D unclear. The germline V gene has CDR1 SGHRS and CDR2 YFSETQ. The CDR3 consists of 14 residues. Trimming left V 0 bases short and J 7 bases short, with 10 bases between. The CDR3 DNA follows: TGCGCCAGCAGCTTGGACCATGGCGGTGAAAAACTGTTTTTT. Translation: CASSLDHGGEKLFF.